Listed here are 18 T cell receptor beta chains from one sample, sequenced in a study of metastatic and nonmetastatic thyroid tumors. From the PCR reads, TCRdb re-called clones with MiXCR. This table has about 7,400 clones, 25% to 35% appearing once. Every patient underwent thyroid surgery untreated. The material sequenced was adjacent normal tissue. The receptors stem from a male donor with papillary thyroid cancer or a benign thyroid nodule (not recorded which). Some clones in this sample may be carry-over from other donors' samples.

The rearrangement uses TRBV20-1 and TRBJ2-1, with 9 bases aligning to TRBD2. Germline V CDR1 and CDR2: DFQATT, SNEGSKA (reference sequence). The CDR3 extends over 16 amino acids. Unmatched junction bases numbered 10, after V lost 0 bases and J lost 7 bases. For the CDR3, the DNA is TGCAGTGCTAGAGATCCGGGACTAGCCCTATATAATGAGCAGTTCTTC. It translates to CSARDPGLALYNEQFF.

J is TRBJ1-6 and V is TRBV20-1; 7 nucleotides match TRBD1. The CDR3 extends over 15 amino acids. Germline trimming cut 3 bases from V and 8 bases from J; bases unmatched to any gene: 10. Germline V gives CDR1 DFQATT, CDR2 SNEGSKA (reference sequence). The CDR3 protein is CSARSPTGIDSPLHF. CDR3 nucleotides: TGCAGTGCTAGGTCCCCGACAGGGATTGATTCACCCCTCCACTTT.

This clone has a handful of counts. The rearrangement links TRBV10-3 to TRBJ1-1; 8 nucleotides match TRBD1. Germline CDR1 reads ENHRY; CDR2 reads SYGVKD. With 2 bases clipped from V and 3 bases from J, the junction kept 5 bases outside the gene matches. The CDR3 totals 15 residues. CDR3 amino acids: CAISEDRGLHTEAFF. DNA of the CDR3: TGTGCCATCAGTGAGGACAGGGGCCTACACACTGAAGCTTTCTTT.

The chain links TRBV7-8 to TRBJ1-1; 10 bases agree with TRBD1. V was clipped by 1 base and J by 5 bases; unmatched bases: 4. CDR1 is SGHVS, CDR2 FQNEAQ, per germline. This CDR3 has 15 amino acids. The CDR3 DNA sequence: TGTGCCAGCAGCTTAGACCGGACAGGGGGGACTGAAGCTTTCTTT. Its protein is CASSLDRTGGTEAFF.

This clone came up many times. The rearrangement links TRBV7-9 to TRBJ2-3; D is uncertain. The CDR3 length is 14 residues. Germline CDR1 reads SEHNR; CDR2 reads FQNEAQ (reference sequence). The V end lost 1 base, the J end lost 4 bases, and 9 bases lay between the germline ends. CDR3 amino acids: CASSLEGLSDTQYF. Written as DNA, the CDR3 is TGTGCCAGCAGCTTAGAAGGGTTGTCAGATACGCAGTATTTT.

This chain connects TRBV28 to TRBJ1-2, with D unclear. V lost 2 bases, J lost 5 bases, and 6 bases lay in between. CDR1 and CDR2 from the germline V gene are MDHEN and SYDVKM. The CDR3 extends over 12 amino acids. The CDR3: CASSLKDYGYTF. In DNA, the CDR3 is TGTGCCAGCAGTTTAAAAGATTATGGCTACACCTTC.

The rearrangement joins TRBV27 to TRBJ1-1; TRBD1 is a possible D gene (6 bases). The CDR3 totals 13 residues. Trimming pared 6 bases from V and 5 bases from J, leaving 13 bases between. From germline, CDR1 is MNHEY and CDR2 SMNVEV (reference sequence). CDR3: CASRYRTATEAFF. DNA of the CDR3: TGTGCCAGCAGATACCGGACAGCGACTGAAGCTTTCTTT.

This clone is labeled as medium-sized. The rearrangement uses TRBV20-1 and TRBJ1-5; D not certain. The CDR3 spans 15 residues. Trimming shortened V by 7 bases and J by 7 bases, and 23 bases separated the two germline ends. Germline assignment: CDR1 DFQATT and CDR2 SNEGSKA (reference sequence). CDR3 residues: CSVGREVGYWQPQHF. The CDR3 nucleotides read TGCAGTGTAGGTCGGGAGGTGGGGTACTGGCAGCCCCAGCATTTT.

This clone rates as medium-sized. The chain couples TRBV12-3 or TRBV12-4 to TRBJ1-1, with TRBD1 as a possible D gene (6 bases). This CDR3 is 12 amino acids long. V gave up 8 bases and J gave up 5 bases, with 12 bases separating them. The CDR3 here is CASLTGLTEAFF. CDR3 in DNA: TGTGCCAGCCTGACAGGTTTAACTGAAGCTTTCTTT.

This chain connects TRBV14 to TRBJ2-3, with a possible D match to TRBD2 (5 bases). V lost 0 bases, J lost 5 bases, and 15 bases lay in between. Per the germline V gene, CDR1 is SGHDN and CDR2 is FVKESK. CDR3 length: 16 amino acids. The CDR3 spells CASSQDQITGKDTQYF. The CDR3 region has the DNA TGTGCCAGCAGCCAAGATCAAATCACGGGAAAAGATACGCAGTATTTT.

The chain uses TRBV11-2 and TRBJ2-7, with 9 bases lining up with TRBD1. Germline CDR1 and CDR2: SGHAT and FQNNGV. The V and J ends lost 6 bases and 3 bases, in that order; junction bases with no gene match: 0. The CDR3 covers 12 residues. Here the CDR3 DNA reads TGTGCCAGCAGGGACAGGGGCTACGAGCAGTACTTC. This translates into CASRDRGYEQYF.

This chain joins TRBV20-1 and TRBJ2-7, with 10 bases aligning to TRBD1. The CDR3 sequence is 14 residues long. Germline V gene data show CDR1 as DFQATT and CDR2 as SNEGSKA (reference sequence). V lost 4 bases, J lost 4 bases, and 7 bases stayed unmatched. The CDR3 is CSATSDRGLYEQYF. The CDR3 DNA sequence: TGCAGTGCTACAAGCGACAGGGGGCTATACGAGCAGTACTTC.

In the case of this clone: Mismatch with germline at one junction end may stem from a read error. V usage is TRBV4-3 and J usage is TRBJ2-7; D may correspond to TRBD1 or TRBD2 (5 bases each). CDR1 is LGHNA and CDR2 is YSLEER in the germline V gene. The CDR3 loop spans 13 amino acids. The CDR3 DNA reads TGCGCCAGCAGCCTCGGGGCCTCCTACGATCAGTACTTC. Translated, it gives CASSLGASYDQYF.

The chain is built from TRBV4-3 and TRBJ1-5; maybe TRBD1 (5 bases). The germline CDR1 and CDR2 sequences are LGHNA and YSLEER. CDR3 size: 15 residues. Trimming took off 0 bases at V and 7 bases at J, with 13 bases between the two ends. The CDR3 spells CASSQDSGRGQPQHF. The DNA for the CDR3 is TGCGCCAGCAGCCAAGATTCAGGGAGGGGACAGCCCCAGCATTTT.

The chain is built from TRBV6-1 and TRBJ2-7; D gene ambiguous. The V end was cut by 6 bases, the J end by 2 bases, with 14 bases between. Germline CDR1 MNHNS, CDR2 SASEGT. This CDR3 contains 14 residues. Here the CDR3 reads CASREPFITYEQYF. Written as DNA, the CDR3 is TGTGCCAGCAGGGAACCATTCATTACCTACGAGCAGTACTTC.

This clone was detected ten times or more. The chain has TRBV7-2 and TRBJ2-7, with a possible D match to TRBD2 (6 bases). The length of the CDR3 is 14 residues. Per germline, CDR1 SGHTA and CDR2 FQGNSA. Trimming shortened V by 5 bases and J by 2 bases, and 13 bases separated the two germline ends. CDR3 bases: TGTGCCAGCAGCCAATTAGCGGCAACCTACGAGCAGTACTTC. Amino acids: CASSQLAATYEQYF.

The chain carries TRBV6-1 and TRBJ2-1; D might be TRBD2 (6 bases). The CDR3 has 13 amino acids. The V and J ends lost 3 bases and 4 bases respectively, with 7 bases between them. Per germline, CDR1 MNHNS and CDR2 SASEGT. The chain's CDR3 is CASSDREYNEQFF. The CDR3 DNA is TGTGCCAGCAGTGACCGGGAGTACAATGAGCAGTTCTTC.

This chain joins TRBV11-3 and TRBJ1-2; 8 bases fit TRBD1. Germline CDR1 is SGHNT and CDR2 is YENEEA. V was clipped by 3 bases and J by 8 bases; unmatched bases: 5. CDR3 length: 13 residues. The CDR3 reads CASSFSTGAGYTF. DNA of the CDR3: TGTGCCAGCAGCTTTTCGACAGGGGCGGGCTACACCTTC.